The source of this T cell receptor (beta chain) is a study of CD8+ T cells in alopecia areata. This clone was seen a handful of times. The antigen is unknown. Genes and germline come from the mouse. The read ends 3 residues early relative to the CDR3; the germline J gene fills the gap. Other DNA sequences within the sample encode an identical CDR3. Isolated RNA was reverse transcribed into cDNA used as the sequencing template. Measured with immunoSEQ multiplex PCR; TCRdb has only the in-frame clones, and not every one. The sample holds 200,000 to 300,000 clones, and no clone turns up only once. The CDR3 length is 14 residues. V lost 3 bases, J lost 7 bases, and 4 bases stayed unmatched. Germline V gene lookup returns CDR1 NSHNY and CDR2 SYGAGN. Study outcomes and limitations: Mice showed TCR sharing more clearly than patients did, possibly owing to HLA. The study also sequences resident alphabeta T cells of normal skin in scalp samples. An increase in clonality over normal scalp was evident in lesional scalp, especially alopecia totalis/universalis.

Sorting of pooled cutaneous lymph node cells used CD4, CD8alpha, NKG2D, NKG2ACE and other markers. The sequencing input was CD4+ T cells sorted from a lymph node. The receptor was isolated from a C3H/HeJ mouse with alopecia areata. The strain's MHC: H2-k. The chain joins TRBV13-1 to TRBJ1-6; 7 positions match TRBD1. TRBJ1-6 is an open reading frame, and its role is uncertain. The CDR3 bases that were read are TGTGCCAGCAGTGGACAGGGTGGGAATTCGCCC. Translated: CASSGQGGNSP. The complete CDR3 sequence is CASSGQGGNSPLYF.